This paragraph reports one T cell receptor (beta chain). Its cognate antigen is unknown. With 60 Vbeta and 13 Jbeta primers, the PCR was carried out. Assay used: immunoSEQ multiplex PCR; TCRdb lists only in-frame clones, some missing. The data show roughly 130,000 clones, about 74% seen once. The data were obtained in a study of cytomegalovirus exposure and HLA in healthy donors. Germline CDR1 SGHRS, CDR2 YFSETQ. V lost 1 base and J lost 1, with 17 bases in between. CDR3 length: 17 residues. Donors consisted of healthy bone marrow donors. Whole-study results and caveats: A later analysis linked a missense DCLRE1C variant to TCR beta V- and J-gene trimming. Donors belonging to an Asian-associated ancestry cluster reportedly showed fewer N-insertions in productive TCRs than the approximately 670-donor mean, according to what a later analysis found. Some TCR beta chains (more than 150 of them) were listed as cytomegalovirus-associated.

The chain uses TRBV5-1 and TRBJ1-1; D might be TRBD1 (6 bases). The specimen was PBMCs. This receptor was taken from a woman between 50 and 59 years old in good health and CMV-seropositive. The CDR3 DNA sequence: TGCGCCAGCAGCTTGCAGGCCGGGGGGGCGGGGAACACTGAAGCTTTCTTT. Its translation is CASSLQAGGAGNTEAFF.